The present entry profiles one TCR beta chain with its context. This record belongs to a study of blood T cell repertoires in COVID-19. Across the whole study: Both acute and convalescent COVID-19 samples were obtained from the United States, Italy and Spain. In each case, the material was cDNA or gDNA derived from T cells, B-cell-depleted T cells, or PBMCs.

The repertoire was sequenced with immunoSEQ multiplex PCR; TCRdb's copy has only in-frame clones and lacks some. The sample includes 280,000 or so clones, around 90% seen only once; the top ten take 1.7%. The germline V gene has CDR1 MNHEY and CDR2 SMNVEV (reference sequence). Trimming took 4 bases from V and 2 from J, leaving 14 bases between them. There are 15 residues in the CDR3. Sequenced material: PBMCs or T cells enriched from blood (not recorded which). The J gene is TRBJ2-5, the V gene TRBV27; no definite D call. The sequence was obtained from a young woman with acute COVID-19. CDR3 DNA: TGTGCCAGCAGTTCAAGCCGAAGCCTACAAGAGACCCAGTACTTC. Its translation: CASSSSRSLQETQYF.